The 20 T cell receptor beta chains in this list originate from one sample, sequenced in a study of PD-L1 blockade in urothelial cancer. Time point here: pretreatment peripheral blood. The protocol was immunoSEQ multiplex PCR, while the TCRdb copy is restricted to in-frame clones and leaves out a portion. The data hold fewer than 85,000 clones, with roughly 84% observed a single time. Sequenced here: PBMCs, sampled around atezolizumab (anti-PD-L1) treatment. All receptors come from a woman in her sixties or seventies with urothelial cancer.

The rearrangement uses TRBV7-8 and TRBJ2-7, with D possibly being TRBD1 (6 bases). Trimming pared 3 bases from V and 2 bases from J, leaving 14 bases between. The CDR3 contains 15 residues. Germline CDR1 reads SGHVS; CDR2 reads FQNEAQ. CDR3 loop: CASSFGTPKTYEQYF. Here the CDR3 DNA reads TGTGCCAGCAGCTTCGGGACACCCAAAACCTACGAGCAGTACTTC. Full variable domain (outside the CDR3, taken from reference TRBV7-8 and TRBJ2-7): GAGVSQSPRYKVAKRGQDVALRCDPISGHVSLFWYQQALGQGPEFLTYFQNEAQLDKSGLPSDRFFAERPEGSVSTLKIQRTQQEDSAVYLCASSFGTPKTYEQYFGPGTRLTVT.

The V and J genes are TRBV13 and TRBJ1-2; TRBD1 matches at 7 bases. This CDR3 has 13 residues. Germline assignment: CDR1 PRHDT and CDR2 FYEKMQ (reference sequence). Trimming took 0 bases from V and 8 from J; bases not matched to a gene: 3. The CDR3 DNA reads as TGTGCCAGCAGCTTAGGAGGGGGCCGGGGCTACACCTTC. Its translation: CASSLGGGRGYTF.

The chain employs TRBV10-3 and TRBJ2-7; 11 nucleotides align to TRBD1. Trimming removed 4 bases from V and 3 bases from J; junction bases left unmatched: 5. The CDR3 loop spans 15 amino acids. Germline CDR1 is ENHRY and CDR2 is SYGVKD. In DNA, the CDR3 is TGTGCCATCAGTGTCACCGGGACAGGGGGCTACGAGCAGTACTTC. It encodes CAISVTGTGGYEQYF.

J is TRBJ2-1 and V is TRBV29-1, with 14 bases aligning to TRBD2. The CDR3 length is 14 residues. Germline loops: CDR1 SQVTM, CDR2 ANQGSEA. With 6 bases clipped from V and 9 bases from J, the junction kept 7 bases outside the gene matches. DNA for the CDR3: TGCAGCGTGGGGACTAGCGGGAGCTTTGGTGAGCAGTTCTTC. It is translated as CSVGTSGSFGEQFF.

This clone came up a few times. CDR3 bases: TGTGCCAGCAGTTTAGGAGGGGGGGTGGATCAGCCCCAGCATTTT. As protein: CASSLGGGVDQPQHF. The rearrangement links TRBV27 to TRBJ1-5; the D gene is possibly TRBD1 (6 bases). Germline CDR1 MNHEY, CDR2 SMNVEV (reference sequence). V shed 2 bases and J shed 5 bases, with 13 bases lying between them. This CDR3 spans 15 amino acids.

The chain is built from TRBV6-4 and TRBJ2-1; D is unresolved. The CDR3 covers 12 residues. The V end was cut by 1 base, the J end by 6 bases, with 4 bases between. Germline V gene sequence: CDR1 MRHNA, CDR2 SNTAGT. CDR3 sequence: CASSDYSNEQFF. DNA of the CDR3: TGTGCCAGCAGTGACTATAGCAATGAGCAGTTCTTC.

The chain employs TRBV5-5 and TRBJ1-4; D may be TRBD1 (6 bases). Germline V gives CDR1 SGHKS, CDR2 YYEKEE (reference sequence). The V end was cut by 1 base, the J end by 5 bases, with 9 bases between. The CDR3 loop spans 14 amino acids. Written as DNA, the CDR3 is TGTGCCAGCAGCTTGTTGGGACAAAATGAAAAACTGTTTTTT. It translates to CASSLLGQNEKLFF.

V gene TRBV13 combines with J gene TRBJ2-5; TRBD1 aligns across 10 bases. V was pared by 5 bases and J by 5 bases, with 5 bases of the junction left unmatched. CDR3 length: 14 residues. CDR1 and CDR2 from the germline V gene are PRHDT and FYEKMQ (reference sequence). DNA of the CDR3: TGTGCCAGCAGCGGGACAGGGGAGGGTGAGACCCAGTACTTC. This gives the protein CASSGTGEGETQYF.

J is TRBJ1-5 and V is TRBV6-1, with a possible D match to TRBD1 (6 bases). Germline CDR1 MNHNS, CDR2 SASEGT. The CDR3 extends over 15 amino acids. V lost 7 bases and J 0 bases, leaving 13 bases between the germline ends. CDR3 coding DNA: TGTGCCAGCAATTCTGGGGACAATAGCAATCAGCCCCAGCATTTT. Translated: CASNSGDNSNQPQHF.

The chain recombines TRBV28 with TRBJ1-1; D ambiguous. V was pared by 7 bases and J by 5 bases, with 11 bases between. Germline CDR1 is MDHEN and CDR2 is SYDVKM. The CDR3 has 12 amino acids. The CDR3 region is CASNRQRTEAFF. The CDR3 DNA sequence: TGTGCCAGCAACCGGCAGAGGACTGAAGCTTTCTTT.

The gene calls are TRBV6-5 and TRBJ2-2; 8 bases match TRBD1. CDR1 is MNHEY and CDR2 is SVGAGI in the germline V gene. The CDR3 spans 15 residues. Trimming cost V 6 bases and J 2 bases; bases outside gene matches: 5. The CDR3 spells CASRRQGTNTGELFF. In nucleotides, the CDR3 is TGTGCCAGCAGGCGACAGGGGACTAACACCGGGGAGCTGTTTTTT.

This rearrangement joins TRBV11-2 to TRBJ2-3; D is unresolved. The CDR3 is 13 amino acids. From germline, CDR1 is SGHAT and CDR2 FQNNGV. Trimming took off 6 bases at V and 1 base at J, with 8 bases between the two ends. The CDR3, as DNA: TGTGCCAGCAGGTCCCAGGGCACAGATACGCAGTATTTT. Translated, it gives CASRSQGTDTQYF.

The CDR3 is CASTVGRSGNEQFF. DNA for the CDR3: TGTGCCAGCACGGTAGGGCGGAGCGGCAATGAGCAGTTCTTC. This sequence joins TRBV7-2 and TRBJ2-1, with D possibly matching TRBD2 (5 bases). The V end lost 7 bases, the J end lost 6 bases, and 16 bases lay between the germline ends. The V gene's germline CDR1 is SGHTA and CDR2 FQGNSA. The CDR3 runs to 14 residues.

The genes are TRBV19 and TRBJ2-7; a weak D match, TRBD2 (5 bases). CDR3 size: 15 residues. V was cut by 1 base and J by 1 base, with 11 bases left in between. Germline CDR1 is LNHDA and CDR2 is SQIVND (reference sequence). The CDR3 DNA reads TGTGCCAGTAGTATAGGGACCCGGGGTTCCTACGAGCAGTACTTC. This sequence encodes CASSIGTRGSYEQYF.

The CDR3 DNA follows: TGCGCCAGCAGCCAAGATCCATTGCACCGGACAGAGCCCTACGAGCAGTACTTC. Translated, it gives CASSQDPLHRTEPYEQYF. The V call is TRBV4-3, the J call TRBJ2-7; TRBD1 is a possible D gene (6 bases). Trimming stripped 0 bases from V and 2 bases from J, with 20 bases between. Germline V gene data show CDR1 as LGHNA and CDR2 as YSLEER. CDR3 length: 18 residues.

The genes are TRBV13 and TRBJ2-1; 9 bases map to TRBD1. With 4 bases clipped from V and 8 bases from J, the junction kept 0 bases outside the gene matches. The CDR3 has 12 residues. Germline V gene sequence: CDR1 PRHDT, CDR2 FYEKMQ (reference sequence). The CDR3 reads CASSYRGHEQFF. For the CDR3, the DNA is TGTGCCAGCAGCTACAGGGGGCATGAGCAGTTCTTC.

This rearrangement joins TRBV4-3 to TRBJ1-5, with 8 bases lining up with TRBD1. The CDR3 runs to 14 residues. Unmatched junction bases numbered 4, after V lost 2 bases and J lost 7 bases. CDR1 and CDR2 (germline): LGHNA, YSLEER. The CDR3 coding sequence is TGCGCCAGCAGCCAATCAGGGGGCGGACAGCCCCAGCATTTT. Translation: CASSQSGGGQPQHF.

The chain recombines TRBV5-1 with TRBJ1-4; D possibly corresponds to TRBD1 (6 bases). CDR3 length equals 15 residues. Germline values: CDR1 SGHRS, CDR2 YFSETQ. The V and J ends lost 4 bases and 1 base respectively, with 11 bases between them. DNA of the CDR3: TGCGCCAGCAGCACAGGGACCATAACTAATGAAAAACTGTTTTTT. Its protein product is CASSTGTITNEKLFF.

This sequence joins TRBV7-2 and TRBJ2-7, with 7 bases aligning to TRBD2. With V trimmed by 1 base and J by 6 bases, 0 bases remained unmatched. The CDR3 contains 12 residues. Germline V lookup: CDR1 SGHTA, CDR2 FQGNSA. CDR3 bases: TGTGCCAGCAGCTTAGGGGGGGGCGAGCAGTACTTC. This gives the protein CASSLGGGEQYF. Together with reference TRBV7-2 and TRBJ2-7, the CDR3 gives the full variable domain: GAGVSQSPSNKVTEKGKDVELRCDPISGHTALYWYRQSLGQGLEFLIYFQGNSAPDKSGLPSDRFSAERTGGSVSTLTIQRTQQEDSAVYLCASSLGGGEQYFGPGTRLTVT.

J is TRBJ1-1 and V is TRBV11-2; maybe TRBD1 (6 bases). Looked up from germline, CDR1 is SGHAT and CDR2 is FQNNGV. CDR3 length: 13 residues. Trimming cost V 2 bases and J 11 bases, with 15 bases left between them. CDR3 nucleotide sequence: TGTGCCAGCAGCTTATTGGGGACAATATTTGCTTTCTTT. Translated, it gives CASSLLGTIFAFF.